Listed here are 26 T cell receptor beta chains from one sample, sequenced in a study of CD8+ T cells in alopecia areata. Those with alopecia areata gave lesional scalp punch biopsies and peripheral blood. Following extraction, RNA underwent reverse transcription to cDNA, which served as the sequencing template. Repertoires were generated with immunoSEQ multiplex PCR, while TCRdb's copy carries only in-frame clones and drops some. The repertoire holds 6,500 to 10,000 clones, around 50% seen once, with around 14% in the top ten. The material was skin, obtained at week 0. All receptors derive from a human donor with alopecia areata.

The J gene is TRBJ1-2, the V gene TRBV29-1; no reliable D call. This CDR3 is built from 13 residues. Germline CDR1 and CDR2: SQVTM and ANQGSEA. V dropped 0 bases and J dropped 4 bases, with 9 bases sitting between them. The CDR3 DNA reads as TGCAGCGTTGAAGATCGCAACAGCTATGGCTACACCTTC. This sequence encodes CSVEDRNSYGYTF.

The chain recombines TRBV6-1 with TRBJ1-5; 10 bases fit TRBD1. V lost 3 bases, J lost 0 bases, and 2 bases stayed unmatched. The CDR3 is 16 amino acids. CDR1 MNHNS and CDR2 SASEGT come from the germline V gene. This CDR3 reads CASSEGQGRSNQPQHF. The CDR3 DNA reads TGTGCCAGCAGTGAGGGACAGGGGCGTAGCAATCAGCCCCAGCATTTT.

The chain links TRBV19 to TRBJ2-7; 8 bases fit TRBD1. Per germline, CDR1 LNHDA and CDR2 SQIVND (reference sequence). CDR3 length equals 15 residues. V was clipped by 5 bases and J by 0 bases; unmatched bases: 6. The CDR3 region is CASSPFGTGSYEQYF. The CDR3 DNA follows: TGTGCCAGTAGTCCGTTCGGGACAGGCTCCTACGAGCAGTACTTC.

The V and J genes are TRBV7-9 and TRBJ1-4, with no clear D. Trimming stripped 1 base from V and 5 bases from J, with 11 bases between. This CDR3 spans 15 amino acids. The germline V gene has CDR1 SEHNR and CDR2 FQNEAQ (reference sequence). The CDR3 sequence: CASSLDGVQNEKLFF. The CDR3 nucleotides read TGTGCCAGCAGCTTAGACGGGGTCCAAAATGAAAAACTGTTTTTT.

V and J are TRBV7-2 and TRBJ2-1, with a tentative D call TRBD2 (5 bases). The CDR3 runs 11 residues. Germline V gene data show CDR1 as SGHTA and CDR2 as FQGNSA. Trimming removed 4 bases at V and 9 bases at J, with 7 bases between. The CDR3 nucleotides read TGTGCCAGCAGCTCTACTAGTGAGCAGTTCTTC. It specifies CASSSTSEQFF.

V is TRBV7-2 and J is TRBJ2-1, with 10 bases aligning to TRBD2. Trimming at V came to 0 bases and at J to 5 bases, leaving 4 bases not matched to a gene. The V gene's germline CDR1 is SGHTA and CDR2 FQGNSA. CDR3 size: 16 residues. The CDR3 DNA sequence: TGTGCCAGCAGCTTAGCCCCGGGACTAGCGCACAATGAGCAGTTCTTC. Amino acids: CASSLAPGLAHNEQFF.

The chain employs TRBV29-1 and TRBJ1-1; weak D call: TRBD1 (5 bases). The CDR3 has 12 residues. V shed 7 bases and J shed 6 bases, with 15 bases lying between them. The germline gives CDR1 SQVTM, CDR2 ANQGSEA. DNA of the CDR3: TGCAGCGCGGGGGGAGGACTTCCTGAAGCTTTCTTT. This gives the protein CSAGGGLPEAFF.

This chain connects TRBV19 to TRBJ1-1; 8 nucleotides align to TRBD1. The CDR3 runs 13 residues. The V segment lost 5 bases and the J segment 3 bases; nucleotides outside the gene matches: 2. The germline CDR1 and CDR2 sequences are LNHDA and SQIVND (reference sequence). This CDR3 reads CASSQGAYTEAFF. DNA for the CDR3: TGTGCCAGTAGTCAGGGGGCATACACTGAAGCTTTCTTT. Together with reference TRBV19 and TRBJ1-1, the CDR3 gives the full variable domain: DGGITQSPKYLFRKEGQNVTLSCEQNLNHDAMYWYRQDPGQGLRLIYYSQIVNDFQKGDIAEGYSVSREKKESFPLTVTSAQKNPTAFYLCASSQGAYTEAFFGQGTRLTVV.

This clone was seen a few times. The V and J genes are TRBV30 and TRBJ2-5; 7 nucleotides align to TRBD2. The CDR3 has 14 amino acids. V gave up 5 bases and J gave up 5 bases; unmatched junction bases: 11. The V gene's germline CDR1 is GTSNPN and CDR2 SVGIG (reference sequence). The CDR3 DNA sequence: TGTGCCTGGGGGAAGGGCGGGAGCTCGGAGACCCAGTACTTC. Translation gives CAWGKGGSSETQYF.

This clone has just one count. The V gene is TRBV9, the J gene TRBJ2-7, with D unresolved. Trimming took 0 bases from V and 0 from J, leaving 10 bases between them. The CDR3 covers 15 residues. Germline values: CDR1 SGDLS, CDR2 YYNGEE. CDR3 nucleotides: TGTGCCAGCAGCGTAGGGGCTAGTTCCTCCTACGAGCAGTACTTC. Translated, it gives CASSVGASSSYEQYF.

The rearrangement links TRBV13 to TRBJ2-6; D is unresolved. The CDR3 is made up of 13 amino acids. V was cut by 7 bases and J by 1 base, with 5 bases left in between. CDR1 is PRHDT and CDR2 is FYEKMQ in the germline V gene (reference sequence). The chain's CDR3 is CASIESGANVLTF. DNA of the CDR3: TGTGCCAGCATCGAATCTGGGGCCAACGTCCTGACTTTC. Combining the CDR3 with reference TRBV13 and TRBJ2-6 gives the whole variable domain AAGVIQSPRHLIKEKRETATLKCYPIPRHDTVYWYQQGPGQDPQFLISFYEKMQSDKGSIPDRFSAQQFSDYHSELNMSSLELGDSALYFCASIESGANVLTFGAGSRLTVL.

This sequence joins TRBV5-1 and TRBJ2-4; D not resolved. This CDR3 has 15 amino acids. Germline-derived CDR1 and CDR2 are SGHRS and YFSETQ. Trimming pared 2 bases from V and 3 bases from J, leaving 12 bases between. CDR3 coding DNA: TGCGCCAGCAGCTTTTTCGGCGCGGACAAAAACATTCAGTACTTC. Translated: CASSFFGADKNIQYF.

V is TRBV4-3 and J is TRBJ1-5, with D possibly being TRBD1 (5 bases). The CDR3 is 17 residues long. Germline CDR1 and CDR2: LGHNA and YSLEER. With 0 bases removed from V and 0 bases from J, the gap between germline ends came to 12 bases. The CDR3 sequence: CASSQDYGGYSNQPQHF. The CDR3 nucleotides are TGCGCCAGCAGCCAAGATTACGGGGGTTATAGCAATCAGCCCCAGCATTTT.

The CDR3 here is CASSIGTGAGDTQYF. The CDR3 region has the DNA TGTGCCAGTAGTATCGGGACAGGGGCCGGAGATACGCAGTATTTT. This chain uses TRBV19 with TRBJ2-3; 10 bases agree with TRBD1. CDR1 is LNHDA, CDR2 SQIVND, per germline (reference sequence). The CDR3 consists of 15 residues. V was pared by 3 bases and J by 5 bases, with 5 bases of the junction left unmatched.

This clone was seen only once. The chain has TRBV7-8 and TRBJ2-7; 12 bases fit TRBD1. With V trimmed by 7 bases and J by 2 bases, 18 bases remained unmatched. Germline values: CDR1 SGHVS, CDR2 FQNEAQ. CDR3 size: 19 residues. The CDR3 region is CASTHDTGTGGHIPYEQYF. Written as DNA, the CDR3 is TGTGCCAGCACCCATGACACAGGGACAGGGGGCCACATCCCCTACGAGCAGTACTTC.

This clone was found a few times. The CDR3 sequence is CAWSKGRAGANVLTF. CDR3 DNA sequence: TGTGCCTGGAGTAAGGGGAGGGCTGGGGCCAACGTCCTGACTTTC. This sequence joins TRBV30 and TRBJ2-6; 7 bases fit TRBD2. Germline CDR1 reads GTSNPN; CDR2 reads SVGIG (reference sequence). The CDR3 extends over 15 amino acids. Losses at the gene ends were 2 bases for V and 2 bases for J; bases not matched to a gene: 3.

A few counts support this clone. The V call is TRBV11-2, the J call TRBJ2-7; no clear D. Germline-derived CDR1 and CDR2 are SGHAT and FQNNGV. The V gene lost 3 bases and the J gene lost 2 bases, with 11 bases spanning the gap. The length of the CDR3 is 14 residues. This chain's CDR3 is CASSFTLEPYEQYF. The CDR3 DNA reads TGTGCCAGCAGCTTCACATTAGAGCCCTACGAGCAGTACTTC.

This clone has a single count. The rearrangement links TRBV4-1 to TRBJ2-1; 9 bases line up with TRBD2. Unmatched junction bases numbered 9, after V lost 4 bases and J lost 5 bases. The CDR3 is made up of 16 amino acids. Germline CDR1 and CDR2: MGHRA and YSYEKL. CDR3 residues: CASSRATSGSHNEQFF. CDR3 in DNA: TGCGCCAGCAGCCGAGCTACTAGCGGGTCCCACAATGAGCAGTTCTTC.

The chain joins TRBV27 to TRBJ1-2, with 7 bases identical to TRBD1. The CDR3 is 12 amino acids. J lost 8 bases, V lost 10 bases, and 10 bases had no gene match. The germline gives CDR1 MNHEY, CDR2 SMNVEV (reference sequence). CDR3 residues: CATYRGVMGYTF. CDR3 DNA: TGTGCCACCTACAGGGGCGTGATGGGCTACACCTTC.

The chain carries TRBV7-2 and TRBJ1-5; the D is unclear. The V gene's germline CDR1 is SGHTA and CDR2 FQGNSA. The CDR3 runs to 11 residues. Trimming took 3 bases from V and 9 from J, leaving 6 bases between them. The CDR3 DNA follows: TGTGCCAGCAGCTTTAACGGGCCCCAGCATTTT. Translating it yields CASSFNGPQHF.

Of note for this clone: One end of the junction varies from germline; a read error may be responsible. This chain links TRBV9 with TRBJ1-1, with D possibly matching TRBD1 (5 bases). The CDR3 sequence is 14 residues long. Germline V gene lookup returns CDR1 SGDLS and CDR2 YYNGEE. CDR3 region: CASSVDARGKLVLF. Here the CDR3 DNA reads TGTGCCAGCAGCGTAGATGCGCGGGGCAAGCTTGTCCTTTTT.

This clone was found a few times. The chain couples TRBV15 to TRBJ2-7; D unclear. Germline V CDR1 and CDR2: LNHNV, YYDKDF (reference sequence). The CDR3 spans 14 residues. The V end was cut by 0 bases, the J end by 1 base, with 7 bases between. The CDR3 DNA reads TGTGCCACCAGCAGAGATGACGGTTCCTACGAGCAGTACTTC. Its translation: CATSRDDGSYEQYF.

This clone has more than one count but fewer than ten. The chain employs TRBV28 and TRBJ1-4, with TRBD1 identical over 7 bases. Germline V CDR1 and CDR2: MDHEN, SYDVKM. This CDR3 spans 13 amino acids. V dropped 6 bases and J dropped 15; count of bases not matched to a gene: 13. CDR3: CASRTPGQKSVFF. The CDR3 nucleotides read TGTGCCAGCAGAACGCCGGGACAGAAGTCGGTGTTTTTT.

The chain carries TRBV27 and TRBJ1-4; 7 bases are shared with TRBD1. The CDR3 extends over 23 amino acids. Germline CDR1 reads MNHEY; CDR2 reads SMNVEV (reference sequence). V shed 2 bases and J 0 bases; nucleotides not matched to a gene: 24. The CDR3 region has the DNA TGTGCCAGCAGTTTACAGAAGAATCAAGAAGGGGGCGCCGGGTTTGCAACTAATGAAAAACTGTTTTTT. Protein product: CASSLQKNQEGGAGFATNEKLFF.

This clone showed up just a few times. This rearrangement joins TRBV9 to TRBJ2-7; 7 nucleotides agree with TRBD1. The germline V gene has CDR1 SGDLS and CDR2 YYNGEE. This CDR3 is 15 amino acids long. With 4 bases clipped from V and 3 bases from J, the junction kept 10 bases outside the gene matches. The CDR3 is CASSPQQGIIYEQYF. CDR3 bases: TGTGCCAGCAGCCCTCAACAGGGGATAATCTACGAGCAGTACTTC.

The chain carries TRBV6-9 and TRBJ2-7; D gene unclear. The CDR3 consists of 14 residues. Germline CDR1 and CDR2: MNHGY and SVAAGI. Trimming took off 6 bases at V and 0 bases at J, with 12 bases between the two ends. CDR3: CASSPRWGSYEQYF. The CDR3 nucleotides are TGTGCCAGCAGCCCCCGTTGGGGCTCCTACGAGCAGTACTTC.